The next 23 T cell receptor beta chains were all read from a single sample in a study of T cells in Graves' hyperthyroidism and ophthalmopathy. Amplified TCR beta CDR3 regions came from RNA transcripts. The TCR CDR3 was amplified in a first-round RT-PCR using the HTBI primer set. TCRdb analysed the multiplex PCR reads with MiXCR anew, one entry per CDR3 protein. The data hold around 500,000 distinct CDR3 sequences, with 13% to 15% observed a single time. Specimen: blood. These receptors were collected from a woman in her thirties or forties with Graves' hyperthyroidism.

Regarding this clonotype: In this CDR3 the conserved last residue, phenylalanine or tryptophan, is missing, so a read error is likely. The V call is TRBV12-3 or TRBV12-4, the J call TRBJ1-5; D is undetermined. V was pared by 5 bases and J by 3 bases, with 11 bases between. The CDR3 has 14 amino acids. The CDR3 bases are TGTGCCAGCAGTCCCGGAACAGACAATCAGCCCCAGCATTCT. This sequence encodes CASSPGTDNQPQHS.

There are many counts of this clonotype. V gene TRBV30 combines with J gene TRBJ2-1; the match to TRBD2 covers 14 bases. The CDR3 spans 15 residues. The J segment lost 7 bases and the V segment lost 5 bases, leaving 7 bases of the junction unmatched. Germline lookup yields CDR1 GTSNPN and CDR2 SVGIG (reference sequence). The CDR3 DNA is TGTGCCTGGGGAGGGACTAGCGGGAGTATAAATGAGCAGTTCTTC. This translates into CAWGGTSGSINEQFF.

A note on this clonotype: Given a much more abundant clone one base away, this may be a read error. The V and J genes are TRBV30 and TRBJ2-2; 7 bases map to TRBD2. The V and J ends lost 5 bases and 3 bases, in that order; junction bases with no gene match: 0. CDR1 and CDR2 from the germline V gene are GTSNPN and SVGIG (reference sequence). This CDR3 comprises 12 residues. The CDR3 loop reads CAWGGDTGELFF. The CDR3 DNA sequence: TGTGCCTGGGGGGGGGACACCGGGGAGCTGTTTTTT. Full variable domain (remainder filled in from reference TRBV30 and TRBJ2-2): SQTIHQWPATLVQPVGSPLSLECTVEGTSNPNLYWYRQAAGRGLQLLFYSVGIGQISSEVPQNLSASRPQDRQFILSSKKLLLSDSGFYLCAWGGDTGELFFGEGSRLTVL.

In its sample, this clonotype was seen many times. J is TRBJ2-1 and V is TRBV10-3, with D perhaps TRBD2 (7 bases). Germline CDR1 ENHRY, CDR2 SYGVKD. The CDR3 has 16 residues. Trimming took 4 bases from V and 7 from J, leaving 20 bases between them. As DNA, the CDR3 is TGTGCCATCAGTGGAATAGGGGGGGCGTTGGGAAATGAGCAGTTCTTC. It specifies CAISGIGGALGNEQFF.

This clonotype was seen more than once but under ten times. The chain carries TRBV20-1 and TRBJ2-3, with TRBD2 matching 8 bases. Losses at the gene ends were 1 base for V and 0 bases for J; bases not matched to a gene: 9. The CDR3 has 17 amino acids. Germline V lookup: CDR1 DFQATT, CDR2 SNEGSKA (reference sequence). CDR3 sequence reads: CSARGPAASGSTDTQYF. The CDR3 DNA reads TGCAGTGCTAGAGGTCCCGCGGCTAGCGGGAGCACAGATACGCAGTATTTT.

The chain combines TRBV9 with TRBJ1-2, with D possibly TRBD1 on 5 matching bases. From germline, CDR1 is SGDLS and CDR2 YYNGEE. This CDR3 spans 14 amino acids. Trimming stripped 0 bases from V and 5 bases from J, with 11 bases between. The CDR3 DNA sequence: TGTGCCAGCAGCGTAGAAGACAGCAGGTATGGCTACACCTTC. Translation: CASSVEDSRYGYTF.

The table lists this clonotype with many counts. V and J are TRBV12-3 or TRBV12-4 and TRBJ2-3; 14 nucleotides agree with TRBD2. V trimming: 6 bases; J trimming: 5 bases; junction bases outside the gene matches: 1. The CDR3 has 14 residues. In nucleotides, the CDR3 is TGTGCCAGCAGGACTAGCGGGAGGGGAGATACGCAGTATTTT. This encodes CASRTSGRGDTQYF.

This clonotype was counted ten times or more. The rearrangement joins TRBV7-2 to TRBJ2-2, with 9 nucleotides matching TRBD1. This CDR3 spans 16 amino acids. Germline lookup yields CDR1 SGHTA and CDR2 FQGNSA. The V and J ends lost 3 bases and 6 bases, in that order; junction bases with no gene match: 8. The CDR3 coding sequence is TGTGCCAGCAGCTTCCGGGACAGGGAGCGCGCCGGGGAGCTGTTTTTT. Its protein is CASSFRDRERAGELFF.

In this sample, this clonotype turned up many times. The V and J genes are TRBV28 and TRBJ2-5; D remains unclear. Trimming left V 3 bases short and J 4 bases short, with 12 bases between. The length of the CDR3 is 14 residues. The germline V gene has CDR1 MDHEN and CDR2 SYDVKM. The CDR3 region has the DNA TGTGCCAGCAGTTTTTTTAGCCGGGTAGAGACCCAGTACTTC. Amino acid sequence: CASSFFSRVETQYF.

This clonotype was picked up a small number of times. The chain recombines TRBV9 with TRBJ2-1; D possibly matches TRBD1 or TRBD2 (6 bases each). Germline V gene sequence: CDR1 SGDLS, CDR2 YYNGEE. This CDR3 spans 13 amino acids. The V end lost 2 bases, the J end lost 7 bases, and 10 bases lay between the germline ends. The CDR3 loop is CASSVRGANEQFF. The CDR3 nucleotides read TGTGCCAGCAGCGTTAGGGGGGCGAATGAGCAGTTCTTC.

This clonotype was detected ten times or more. The chain uses TRBV3-1 and TRBJ1-4; D call uncertain. This CDR3 is 14 amino acids long. Germline loops: CDR1 LGHDT, CDR2 YNNKEL (reference sequence). Between the trimmed V and J ends, which lost 8 bases and 5 bases, there was a span of 15 bases. CDR3 region: CASGPGGRNEKLFF. CDR3 coding DNA: TGTGCCAGCGGACCGGGAGGAAGGAATGAAAAACTGTTTTTT.

This clonotype was counted ten times or more. The genes are TRBV12-3 or TRBV12-4 and TRBJ1-1, with TRBD1 identical over 9 bases. The CDR3 totals 14 residues. J gave up 5 bases and V 5 bases, and 6 bases lay outside the gene matches. The CDR3 DNA follows: TGTGCCAGCAGTACCACAGGGGGCGTGACTGAAGCTTTCTTT. This translates into CASSTTGGVTEAFF.

This clonotype came up many times. The rearrangement joins TRBV28 to TRBJ2-7; 9 nucleotides align to TRBD1. CDR1 is MDHEN, CDR2 SYDVKM, per germline. This CDR3 region has 18 residues. Trimming at V came to 3 bases and at J to 4 bases, leaving 16 bases not matched to a gene. CDR3 amino acids: CASSFSVILGTGSYEQYF. The CDR3, as DNA: TGTGCCAGCAGTTTTTCGGTCATTCTGGGGACAGGGTCGTACGAGCAGTACTTC. The full variable domain, completed using reference TRBV28 and TRBJ2-7, is DVKVTQSSRYLVKRTGEKVFLECVQDMDHENMFWYRQDPGLGLRLIYFSYDVKMKEKGDIPEGYSVSREKKERFSLILESASTNQTSMYLCASSFSVILGTGSYEQYFGPGTRLTVT.

This clonotype was picked up many times. The chain couples TRBV28 to TRBJ2-2; D might be TRBD2 (6 bases). In germline, CDR1 is MDHEN, CDR2 SYDVKM. V was shortened by 0 bases and J by 2 bases, with 10 bases between the two germline ends. This CDR3 spans 16 amino acids. The CDR3 DNA reads TGTGCCAGCAGTTTATGGTGGGACTCCAACACCGGGGAGCTGTTTTTT. Translating gives CASSLWWDSNTGELFF. Together with reference TRBV28 and TRBJ2-2, the CDR3 gives the full variable domain: DVKVTQSSRYLVKRTGEKVFLECVQDMDHENMFWYRQDPGLGLRLIYFSYDVKMKEKGDIPEGYSVSREKKERFSLILESASTNQTSMYLCASSLWWDSNTGELFFGEGSRLTVL.

Regarding this clonotype: Possible read error: a much larger clone is one base away. The V call is TRBV7-9, the J call TRBJ2-7, with TRBD1 identical over 7 bases. CDR3 length: 13 residues. Germline loops: CDR1 SEHNR, CDR2 FQNEAQ (reference sequence). The CDR3 DNA sequence: TGTGCCAGCAGCCCCTCTGACAGGGTCGAGCGGTACTTC. It encodes CASSPSDRVERYF.

This clonotype came up many times. The chain has TRBV7-8 and TRBJ2-7; TRBD2 might be the D (6 bases). The germline V gene encodes CDR1 SGHVS and CDR2 FQNEAQ. The CDR3 is 18 residues long. The germline V and J ends were trimmed by 0 bases and 3 bases, with 21 bases remaining between them. This chain's CDR3 is CASSLASLANTGNYEQYF. CDR3 nucleotides: TGTGCCAGCAGCTTAGCGAGCCTAGCGAATACCGGAAACTACGAGCAGTACTTC.

This clonotype was found many times. This chain links TRBV28 with TRBJ2-2; D is possibly TRBD1 or TRBD2 (5 bases each). The V end was cut by 3 bases, the J end by 5 bases, with 16 bases between. CDR1 and CDR2 from the germline V gene are MDHEN and SYDVKM. The CDR3 extends over 16 amino acids. The CDR3 coding sequence is TGTGCCAGCAGTTTCAACCGGGACGGAAGAACCGGGGAGCTGTTTTTT. As protein: CASSFNRDGRTGELFF.

A word on this clonotype: Because it lacks the conserved phenylalanine or tryptophan at the end, this CDR3 is likely a read error. The CDR3 here is CASSESAVIAWGAYEQYL. In nucleotides, the CDR3 is TGCGCCAGCAGTGAGTCGGCGGTAATCGCGTGGGGAGCCTACGAGCAGTACCTC. This sequence joins TRBV10-2 and TRBJ2-7, with D possibly being TRBD2 (5 bases). There are 18 residues in the CDR3. V lost 0 bases and J 2 bases, leaving 20 bases between the germline ends. Germline V lookup: CDR1 WSHSY, CDR2 SAAADI.

This chain joins TRBV19 and TRBJ1-2; TRBD1 aligns across 10 bases. Trimming took 2 bases from V and 8 from J; bases not matched to a gene: 5. The CDR3 is 14 amino acids. The germline V gene encodes CDR1 LNHDA and CDR2 SQIVND (reference sequence). The CDR3 region has the DNA TGTGCCAGTAGTATAACCGGGACAGGGGCCGGCTACACCTTC. Translating it yields CASSITGTGAGYTF. The entire variable domain, with the rest obtained from reference TRBV19 and TRBJ1-2, is as follows: DGGITQSPKYLFRKEGQNVTLSCEQNLNHDAMYWYRQDPGQGLRLIYYSQIVNDFQKGDIAEGYSVSREKKESFPLTVTSAQKNPTAFYLCASSITGTGAGYTFGSGTRLTVV.

This clonotype came up many times. The genes are TRBV5-8 and TRBJ2-2, with unresolved D. The CDR3 extends over 14 amino acids. Germline V gene data show CDR1 as SGHTS and CDR2 as YDEGEE. V dropped 2 bases and J dropped 0 bases, with 5 bases sitting between them. In DNA, the CDR3 is TGTGCCAGCAGCTTCGGACCGAACACCGGGGAGCTGTTTTTT. Translation: CASSFGPNTGELFF.

The sample holds many counts of this clonotype. The rearrangement links TRBV6-1 to TRBJ2-6; D gene unclear. Germline loops: CDR1 MNHNS, CDR2 SASEGT. The CDR3 loop spans 14 amino acids. V lost 6 bases and J 0 bases, leaving 6 bases between the germline ends. The CDR3: CASRVVSGANVLTF. The CDR3 DNA sequence: TGTGCCAGCAGGGTAGTCTCTGGGGCCAACGTCCTGACTTTC.

This clonotype was seen ten or more times. The V gene is TRBV29-1, the J gene TRBJ1-1; tentative D call: TRBD1 (5 bases). The CDR3 consists of 14 residues. V shed 2 bases and J shed 0 bases, with 10 bases lying between them. Germline CDR1 is SQVTM and CDR2 is ANQGSEA. The CDR3 is CSVELAGLNTEAFF. CDR3 coding DNA: TGCAGCGTTGAATTGGCGGGGCTGAACACTGAAGCTTTCTTT.

The rearrangement links TRBV10-1 to TRBJ2-1; the match to TRBD2 covers 9 bases. The germline CDR1 and CDR2 sequences are WNHNN and SYGVQD (reference sequence). J lost 9 bases, V lost 4 bases, and 13 bases had no gene match. This CDR3 region has 16 residues. CDR3 sequence: CASSGRTLAGRAEQFF. DNA for the CDR3: TGCGCCAGCAGTGGACGAACACTAGCGGGTAGGGCTGAGCAGTTCTTC.